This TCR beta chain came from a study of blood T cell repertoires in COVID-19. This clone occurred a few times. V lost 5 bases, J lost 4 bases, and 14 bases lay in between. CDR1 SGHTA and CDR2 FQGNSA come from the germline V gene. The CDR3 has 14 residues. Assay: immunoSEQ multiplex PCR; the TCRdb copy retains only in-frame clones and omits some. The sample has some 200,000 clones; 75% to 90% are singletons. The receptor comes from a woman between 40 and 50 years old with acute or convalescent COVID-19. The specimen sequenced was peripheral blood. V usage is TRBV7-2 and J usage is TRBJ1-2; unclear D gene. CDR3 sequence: CASSPRVESYGYTF. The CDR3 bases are TGTGCCAGCAGCCCTAGAGTCGAGAGCTATGGCTACACCTTC.